Listed below are T cell receptor beta chains from one sample, sequenced in a study of T cells after posttransplantation cyclophosphamide. Profiling relied on immunoSEQ multiplex PCR, and the TCRdb table lists in-frame clones only, not all of them. The record shows 25,000 to 35,000 clones for this sample, with no singletons present. The sample taken for sequencing was PBMCs. All receptors derive from a woman aged 25 to 39 in good health and a related stem cell transplant donor. Each CDR3 is given with its conserved first and last residue. Clone size is not always given. Where it is, it says once, few, many or a class for expanded clones.

v_call,j_call,clone_size,cdr3_aa
TRBV19,TRBJ1-2,few,CASSIGGPFHYGYTF
TRBV10-3,TRBJ1-5,many,CAISESGQGQPQHF
TRBV11-2,TRBJ2-7,many,CASSLDLWGQGAPEQYF
TRBV7-9,TRBJ1-5,many,CASSPKGGNQPQHF
TRBV19,TRBJ1-1,few,CASSTGGRTEAFF
TRBV18,TRBJ1-5,few,CASSPPQGWPQHF
TRBV10-3,TRBJ2-5,few,CAINRDRRQETQYF
TRBV13,TRBJ2-1,many,CASSSSPGGTSGAGNEQFF
TRBV2,TRBJ1-3,many,CASSLGTPRGSGNTIYF
TRBV6-6,TRBJ1-6,many,CASSYVENSPLHF
TRBV7-2,TRBJ1-6,many,CASSLWAGGNSPLHF
TRBV19,TRBJ1-1,many,CASRSGTGGRNTEAFF
TRBV4-2,TRBJ1-3,many,CASSPLFGVSGNTIYF
TRBV2,TRBJ2-3,many,CASNQRGGLSTDTQYF
TRBV2,TRBJ2-2,many,CASSGGRILPGELFF
TRBV7-2,TRBJ1-1,.,CASSLGHMNTEAFF
TRBV7-2,TRBJ2-7,many,CASSSAYEQYF
TRBV2,TRBJ2-2,many,CASSGQRNTGELFF
TRBV6-1,TRBJ2-2,many,CASLTGVAGELFF
TRBV4-2,TRBJ1-6,medium-sized,CASSQEGARSPLHF
TRBV15,TRBJ1-1,many,CATSREATREAFF
TRBV6-2/TRBV6-3,TRBJ2-2,many,CASGRQGNTGELFF
TRBV4-2,TRBJ1-2,few,CASSQELGTGKSNYGYTF
TRBV9,TRBJ1-1,many,CASSVARVAFF
TRBV5-4,TRBJ2-2,many,CASSWDRGSAGELFF
TRBV11-2,TRBJ2-1,.,CASSHLGAGGYNEQFF
TRBV28,TRBJ2-5,few,CASSPWAAQETQYF
TRBV18,TRBJ1-2,many,CASSPGDRRRGYTF
TRBV7-9,TRBJ2-4,many,CASSAPQGSVRIQYF
TRBV6-2/TRBV6-3,TRBJ2-7,many,CASSRSGLYEQYF
TRBV9,TRBJ1-6,many,CASSTGGSGNSPLHF